This TCR beta chain was recorded in a study of spatial heterogeneity in lung cancer. V dropped 6 bases and J dropped 0 bases, with 6 bases sitting between them. This CDR3 has 14 amino acids. Germline CDR1 is SEHNR and CDR2 is FQNEAQ (reference sequence). TCRdb re-derived calls from the 5' RACE reads in MiXCR, one entry per CDR3 protein. The sample shows approximately 82,000 distinct CDR3 sequences, around 13% of them seen only once. Noted time point: sample taken at primary tumor resection. Whole RNA obtained from tumor, nontumor lung or frozen PBMC underwent sequencing without sorting. The donor population consisted of just over 70 patients with untreated, early-stage non-small cell lung cancer. This clonotype showed up just a few times.

The starting material was PBMCs, obtained at surgery. This sequence originates from a male donor with early-stage non-small cell lung cancer. The gene calls are TRBV7-9 and TRBJ2-6, with D uncertain. The CDR3 protein is CASSSASGANVLTF. CDR3 DNA: TGTGCCAGCAGTTCAGCCTCTGGGGCCAACGTCCTGACTTTC.